The 10 T cell receptor beta chains in this list originate from one sample, sequenced in a study of blood T cells in healthy people across ages. Through a sample-barcoded 5' primer and a J-beta primer mix, a second PCR was run for roughly 6 to 12 cycles. A single record per CDR3 protein comes from TCRdb applying MiXCR to the 5' RACE reads. The data show 1.8 million or so distinct CDR3 sequences, 30% to 40% seen once. The material sequenced was blood. All receptors derive from a human donor in good health.

V gene TRBV12-3 or TRBV12-4 combines with J gene TRBJ2-1; 10 bases are shared with TRBD2. The CDR3 has 18 residues. Losses at the gene ends were 3 bases for V and 0 bases for J; bases not matched to a gene: 8. The CDR3 DNA reads TGTGCCAGCAGTTTCCTAGCGGGGGACCTTAGCTCCTACAATGAGCAGTTCTTC. Its protein is CASSFLAGDLSSYNEQFF.

This clonotype was detected ten times or more. The chain has TRBV5-1 and TRBJ2-7; TRBD1 agrees at 9 bases. The V gene's germline CDR1 is SGHRS and CDR2 YFSETQ. The CDR3 length is 14 residues. V was pared by 2 bases and J by 3 bases, with 3 bases of the junction left unmatched. CDR3 nucleotides: TGCGCCAGCAGCTTCCGGGACAGGGACTACGAGCAGTACTTC. This sequence encodes CASSFRDRDYEQYF.

This chain joins TRBV20-1 and TRBJ1-2, with 7 bases that match TRBD1. The CDR3 consists of 16 residues. V was pared by 3 bases and J by 4 bases, with 14 bases of the junction left unmatched. Germline values: CDR1 DFQATT, CDR2 SNEGSKA (reference sequence). The CDR3 DNA follows: TGCAGTGCTAGGCGACAGGGTCTCAGATTTGGCTATGGCTACACCTTC. The encoded protein is CSARRQGLRFGYGYTF.

This chain joins TRBV7-9 and TRBJ2-5; D not resolved. The J call may be incorrect, as the DNA end agrees better with TRBJ2-7. The CDR3 extends over 14 amino acids. The germline CDR1 and CDR2 sequences are SEHNR and FQNEAQ (reference sequence). CDR3 coding DNA: TGTGCCAGCAGCCCCCAGTTGTACAGCTACGAGCAGTACTTC. It encodes CASSPQLYSYEQYF.

The rearrangement uses TRBV28 and TRBJ2-5, with 10 bases that match TRBD2. CDR1 is MDHEN and CDR2 is SYDVKM in the germline V gene. CDR3 length: 17 residues. V lost 5 bases to trimming and J lost 3 bases; unmatched junction nucleotides: 12. The CDR3: CASSPLEFLAGEETQYF. In DNA, the CDR3 is TGTGCCAGCAGTCCCCTCGAATTTCTAGCGGGGGAAGAGACCCAGTACTTC.

About this clonotype: At one of its ends the junction is not consistent with the germline gene, which may arise from a read error. The gene calls are TRBV4-1 and TRBJ1-2, with TRBD1 matching 8 bases. This CDR3 comprises 16 residues. Per the germline V gene, CDR1 is MGHRA and CDR2 is YSYEKL. The DNA for the CDR3 is TGCGCCAGCAGCCAATGGACAGGGCCAATTAACTATGGCCACACCTTC. Encoded protein: CASSQWTGPINYGHTF.

This clonotype was counted only a few times. The chain joins TRBV5-6 to TRBJ2-4; D unresolved. From germline, CDR1 is SGHDT and CDR2 YYEEEE. Deletions cut 4 bases from V and 10 bases from J, with 18 bases between. This CDR3 region has 14 residues. Here the CDR3 reads CASSTDLTFRIQYF. CDR3 nucleotide sequence: TGTGCCAGCAGCACGGACCTTACTTTCCGGATTCAGTACTTC. Complete variable domain (other parts from reference TRBV5-6 and TRBJ2-4): DAGVTQSPTHLIKTRGQQVTLRCSPKSGHDTVSWYQQALGQGPQFIFQYYEEEERQRGNFPDRFSGHQFPNYSSELNVNALLLGDSALYLCASSTDLTFRIQYFGAGTRLSVL.

The V call is TRBV12-3 or TRBV12-4, the J call TRBJ1-5; D gene uncertain. The CDR3 totals 15 residues. Trimming removed 6 bases at V and 0 bases at J, with 12 bases between. CDR3 region: CASSKESYSNQPQHF. The CDR3 DNA is TGTGCCAGCAGCAAGGAATCTTATAGCAATCAGCCCCAGCATTTT.

The V call is TRBV5-1, the J call TRBJ2-3; TRBD2 aligns across 7 bases. The V gene end was trimmed by 7 bases and the J gene end by 0 bases; junction bases not matched to a gene: 8. Germline V lookup: CDR1 SGHRS, CDR2 YFSETQ. This CDR3 region has 15 residues. The CDR3: CASFDGGLSTDTQYF. CDR3 DNA sequence: TGCGCCAGCTTCGACGGGGGGTTAAGCACAGATACGCAGTATTTT.

The J gene is TRBJ2-1, the V gene TRBV7-2, with 7 positions matching TRBD2. CDR1 is SGHTA and CDR2 is FQGNSA in the germline V gene. CDR3 length equals 16 residues. The V gene end was trimmed by 8 bases and the J gene end by 6 bases; junction bases not matched to a gene: 16. CDR3 in amino acids: CASLNGGVGRLNEQFF. For the CDR3, the DNA is TGTGCCAGCCTCAATGGGGGGGTGGGACGCCTCAATGAGCAGTTCTTC.